This T cell receptor (beta chain) was documented in a study of Ad26.COV2.S vaccination and SARS-CoV-2 variants. Per the germline V gene, CDR1 is LGHNA and CDR2 is YSLEER. V trimming: 4 bases; J trimming: 6 bases; junction bases outside the gene matches: 5. The CDR3 is 13 residues long. Described treatment: roughly 18 received Ad26.COV2.S at low or high dose, single or two shots; 5 received placebo; per-sample allocation not given. Following the first vaccine or placebo injection, samples were taken on day 63. The assay was immunoSEQ multiplex PCR, and TCRdb's table has in-frame clones only and misses some. The sample contains 300,000 to 350,000 clones, more than 85% of which appear only once.

This clonotype was obtained from a person aged 18 to 65 who received the Ad26.COV2.S COVID-19 vaccine or a placebo. The starting material was peripheral blood, obtained in a trial of Ad26.COV2.S vaccine versus placebo. V is TRBV4-3 and J is TRBJ2-7, with 8 nucleotides matching TRBD1. The CDR3, as DNA: TGCGCCAGCAGCCGAGGACAGGGTTTCGAGCAGTACTTC. This translates into CASSRGQGFEQYF.